This passage covers 8 T cell receptor beta chains from one sample sequenced in a study of blood T cell repertoires in COVID-19. The method was immunoSEQ multiplex PCR; TCRdb's version includes in-frame clones alone and lacks a portion of them. In the table there are around 96,000 clones, more than 90% of which are singletons. Sequenced material: peripheral blood. The receptors come from a human donor with active COVID-19. The donor label of this sample is uncertain.

This chain connects TRBV7-8 to TRBJ1-5; D is uncertain. The CDR3 runs to 13 residues. The V and J ends lost 1 base and 6 bases respectively, with 7 bases between them. Looked up from germline, CDR1 is SGHVS and CDR2 is FQNEAQ. CDR3 bases: TGTGCCAGCAGCTTAGAATCGAGTCAGCCCCAGCATTTT. The encoded protein is CASSLESSQPQHF.

The chain employs TRBV10-2 and TRBJ2-7; TRBD2 matches at 8 bases. The trim removed 10 bases at V and 3 bases at J, leaving 2 bases unmatched. The CDR3 extends over 11 amino acids. Germline CDR1 and CDR2: WSHSY and SAAADI. The CDR3: CATAGGYEQYF. For the CDR3, the DNA is TGCGCCACCGCGGGGGGCTACGAGCAGTACTTC.

With regard to this clone: This sample includes further DNA sequences coding for the same CDR3. The chain couples TRBV28 to TRBJ2-5, with unresolved D. The ends were cut back, 2 bases at V and 2 bases at J, with 6 bases in the middle. CDR3 length: 13 amino acids. Germline values: CDR1 MDHEN, CDR2 SYDVKM. For the CDR3, the DNA is TGTGCCAGCAGTTTAGGCAGACAAGAGACCCAGTACTTC. Protein sequence: CASSLGRQETQYF. Using reference TRBV28 and TRBJ2-5 for the parts outside the CDR3, the full variable domain is DVKVTQSSRYLVKRTGEKVFLECVQDMDHENMFWYRQDPGLGLRLIYFSYDVKMKEKGDIPEGYSVSREKKERFSLILESASTNQTSMYLCASSLGRQETQYFGPGTRLLVL.

This chain uses TRBV6-1 with TRBJ2-7; perhaps TRBD1 as D (5 bases). V lost 4 bases, J lost 3 bases, and 13 bases lay in between. The germline CDR1 and CDR2 sequences are MNHNS and SASEGT. CDR3 length: 14 amino acids. The CDR3 region is CASSGARTNYEQYF. The CDR3 bases are TGTGCCAGCAGTGGAGCCAGGACAAACTACGAGCAGTACTTC.

The chain recombines TRBV5-5 with TRBJ2-2; 8 nucleotides line up with TRBD2. The trim removed 3 bases at V and 7 bases at J, leaving 8 bases unmatched. CDR1 is SGHKS and CDR2 is YYEKEE in the germline V gene (reference sequence). This CDR3 is 15 amino acids long. CDR3 sequence (DNA): TGTGCCAGCAGCTCGACTAGCGCGCCAGGCGGGGAGCTGTTTTTT. Protein product: CASSSTSAPGGELFF. The full variable domain, its missing parts supplied by reference TRBV5-5 and TRBJ2-2, is DAGVTQSPTHLIKTRGQQVTLRCSPISGHKSVSWYQQVLGQGPQFIFQYYEKEERGRGNFPDRFSARQFPNYSSELNVNALLLGDSALYLCASSSTSAPGGELFFGEGSRLTVL.

The genes are TRBV25-1 and TRBJ2-3, with D perhaps matching TRBD1 (6 bases). With 5 bases removed from V and 2 bases from J, the gap between germline ends came to 17 bases. This CDR3 is 16 amino acids long. The germline CDR1 and CDR2 sequences are MGHDK and SYGVNS. The CDR3 DNA follows: TGTGCCAGCAGTCCCCGAGACAGGCCAACCACAGATACGCAGTATTTT. Amino acid sequence: CASSPRDRPTTDTQYF.

The chain has TRBV28 and TRBJ2-7; D might be TRBD2 (5 bases). CDR3 size: 11 residues. Between the trimmed V and J ends, which lost 7 bases and 3 bases, there was a span of 7 bases. Germline V gives CDR1 MDHEN, CDR2 SYDVKM. CDR3 in amino acids: CASTEGYEQYF. Here the CDR3 DNA reads TGTGCCAGCACTGAGGGCTACGAGCAGTACTTC. Full variable domain (remainder filled in from reference TRBV28 and TRBJ2-7): DVKVTQSSRYLVKRTGEKVFLECVQDMDHENMFWYRQDPGLGLRLIYFSYDVKMKEKGDIPEGYSVSREKKERFSLILESASTNQTSMYLCASTEGYEQYFGPGTRLTVT.

The chain uses TRBV10-2 and TRBJ2-5; D may be TRBD2 (5 bases). The ends were cut back, 3 bases at V and 3 bases at J, with 8 bases in the middle. Germline values: CDR1 WSHSY, CDR2 SAAADI. CDR3 length: 13 residues. CDR3 DNA: TGCGCCAGCAGTGACGCCGGGAAAGAGACCCAGTACTTC. Amino acid sequence: CASSDAGKETQYF.